This TCR beta chain appears in the sequencing data of a study of blood T cell repertoires in COVID-19 (dated by TCRdb to the early 2020s). With respect to the entire study: Collaborator samples came from the United States, Italy and Spain and covered acute and convalescent phases of COVID-19. The material from the prospective study consisted of cDNA or gDNA derived from T cells, B-cell-depleted T cells, or PBMCs. The dataset comprised deeply sampled blood TCRbeta repertoires from subjects exposed to, actively infected with, or recovered from COVID-19. A freely available public database, intended as a resource for researchers studying the immune response to SARS-CoV-2, is where the repertoires were released. The samples were drawn from two sources: the first 160 participants of the ongoing ImmuneRACE study, and fewer than 1,500 subjects contributed by 6 global collaborators. A de-identified subject ID, COVID-19 status, age in years and sex were almost always included in the sample metadata. Where available, HLA class I and class II types were obtained from metadata supplied by the sample provider rather than from assay-based typing. On the study overall, not on this receptor specifically: The amount of clinical and demographic metadata varied by source and participant and was provided uncurated.

The immunoSEQ Assay, a bias-controlled multiplex PCR, was used to amplify TCRbeta CDR3 regions from genomic DNA. The authors' pipeline ran thus. Nucleated cell counts per sample were estimated from amplification of reference gene primers within the assay. To quantify the absolute abundance of each unique TCRbeta CDR3 rearrangement, sequence reads were collapsed and filtered. For each sample, productive Simpson clonality was calculated by taking the square root of Simpson's diversity index across productive rearrangements. Held by TCRdb, this immuneACCESS table contains in-frame sequences only and omits some clones. Under half of the omission traces to an unresolved V gene where checked; the cause of the rest is unknown. D and trimming come from the DNA, and the V and J calls and clone size come from that table. The sample includes about 190,000 clones, with 80% to 85% observed a single time. In total, the top ten clones hold under 7.5% of the sample.

Whole blood was collected in K2EDTA tubes by collaborating institutions according to the institutions' own protocols. For TCRbeta analysis, collaborator samples were shipped as frozen whole blood, as isolated PBMCs, or as DNA extracted from either sample type. The sample holds a few counts of this clone. Which antigen it targets is not known. Per-base qualities were not stored, and no clone one base away is much larger. After removal of 5 bases from V and 7 bases from J, the junction retains 7 bases not matched to a gene. The germline V gene yields SGHVS for CDR1 and FQNEAQ for CDR2. The CDR3 runs 14 residues from the cysteine to the phenylalanine. The only DNA kept is the CDR3, 42 bases in frame from the first base.

The sequence derives from a woman in her thirties or forties with acute or convalescent COVID-19. Sequencing was done on a sample of peripheral blood. The V and J segments used are TRBV7-8 and TRBJ2-1; a stretch of 8 junction bases matches TRBD1. The encoded CDR3 is CASSPRTGKNEQFF. The sequenced DNA is TGTGCCAGCAGCCCGCGGACAGGGAAGAATGAGCAGTTCTTC.